What follows are 8 T cell receptor beta chains derived from one specimen sequenced in a study of T cells after yellow fever vaccination. Each CDR3 protein gets one entry after TCRdb re-called the 5' RACE reads with MiXCR. This sample carries 95,000 to 150,000 distinct CDR3 sequences, roughly 8.2% of them seen once, and the ten largest clones take 40%. The sequencing here drew on CD8+ T cells sorted from PBMCs, taken on the day of the yellow fever booster vaccination. The receptors were sampled from a man between 18 and 35 years old who received the YFV17D yellow fever vaccine.

The V gene is TRBV4-3, the J gene TRBJ2-7; possible D gene TRBD1, 5 bases. The CDR3 is 15 amino acids. Deletions cut 0 bases from V and 4 bases from J, with 13 bases between. CDR1 is LGHNA, CDR2 YSLEER, per germline. The CDR3, as DNA: TGCGCCAGCAGCCAAGAGGAAGGGGAAGCATACGAGCAGTACTTC. Encoded protein: CASSQEEGEAYEQYF.

This clonotype was observed many times. The rearrangement uses TRBV20-1 and TRBJ2-7; perhaps TRBD2 as D (5 bases). V was cut by 0 bases and J by 3 bases, with 12 bases left in between. The CDR3 runs 14 residues. Germline CDR1 and CDR2: DFQATT and SNEGSKA (reference sequence). The CDR3: CSAREVARGYEQYV. Written as DNA, the CDR3 is TGCAGTGCTAGAGAGGTGGCACGGGGCTACGAGCAGTACGTC.

This clonotype was recorded a few times. This sequence joins TRBV4-1 and TRBJ1-4, with 10 bases matching TRBD1. This CDR3 has 16 residues. In germline, CDR1 is MGHRA, CDR2 YSYEKL. After removal of 4 bases from V and 6 bases from J, the junction contained 8 bases not matched to a gene. CDR3 DNA sequence: TGCGCCAGCAGCCCCAGGGACAGGGGCCTACATGAAAAACTGTTTTTT. Amino acid sequence: CASSPRDRGLHEKLFF.

This clonotype has a handful of counts. CDR3 in amino acids: CASSPGVSYNEQFF. CDR3 nucleotides: TGTGCCAGCAGCCCGGGGGTCTCCTACAATGAGCAGTTCTTC. The V call is TRBV14, the J call TRBJ2-1; D may be TRBD2 (6 bases). Germline-derived CDR1 and CDR2 are SGHDN and FVKESK. Between the trimmed V and J ends, which lost 4 bases and 0 bases, there was a span of 7 bases. CDR3 length: 14 amino acids.

This clonotype was counted a few times. The rearrangement joins TRBV4-1 to TRBJ2-5; D uncertain. Germline V gene lookup returns CDR1 MGHRA and CDR2 YSYEKL. The CDR3 length is 13 residues. V lost 8 bases and J 5 bases, leaving 15 bases between the germline ends. The CDR3 DNA reads as TGCGCCAGCTCCCGCGTGGCGTGGGAGACCCAGTACTTC. The encoded protein is CASSRVAWETQYF.

This clonotype was observed at least ten times. The chain combines TRBV2 with TRBJ2-3, with 9 bases identical to TRBD2. The CDR3 has 17 residues. The germline CDR1 and CDR2 sequences are SNHLY and FYNNEI. V lost 6 bases, J lost 6 bases, and 16 bases stayed unmatched. In DNA form, the CDR3 reads TGTGCCAGCAGCGCCTCAGCGGGGGGCTACCAAGGTGATACGCAGTATTTT. Translated, it gives CASSASAGGYQGDTQYF.

A few counts support this clonotype. The CDR3 reads CSATGGYTEAFF. CDR3 nucleotide sequence: TGCAGCGCAACAGGGGGCTACACTGAAGCTTTCTTT. This sequence joins TRBV29-1 and TRBJ1-1, with 9 bases fitting TRBD1. Looked up from germline, CDR1 is SQVTM and CDR2 is ANQGSEA. V lost 7 bases, J lost 3 bases, and 3 bases stayed unmatched. The CDR3 length is 12 residues.

This clonotype was detected only a few times. The chain links TRBV5-6 to TRBJ2-5; a weak D match, TRBD2 (5 bases). Germline CDR1 SGHDT, CDR2 YYEEEE. Trimming removed 3 bases from V and 0 bases from J, with 15 bases in between. CDR3 length: 16 amino acids. DNA for the CDR3: TGTGCCAGCAGCTACCCCGGGATGCGGGACCAAGAGACCCAGTACTTC. Protein: CASSYPGMRDQETQYF. Looking up the rest from reference TRBV5-6 and TRBJ2-5 gives the full variable domain: DAGVTQSPTHLIKTRGQQVTLRCSPKSGHDTVSWYQQALGQGPQFIFQYYEEEERQRGNFPDRFSGHQFPNYSSELNVNALLLGDSALYLCASSYPGMRDQETQYFGPGTRLLVL.